The T cell receptor (beta chain) described here comes from a study of cytomegalovirus exposure and HLA in healthy donors. The table lists this clone with a few counts. PCR involved 60 Vbeta and 13 Jbeta primers. Using immunoSEQ multiplex PCR, the repertoire was profiled, and TCRdb retains in-frame clones only, with some absent. The table lists around 120,000 clones, approximately 80% of them singletons. Per germline, CDR1 LGHNA and CDR2 YNFKEQ. This CDR3 spans 19 amino acids. The V end was cut by 3 bases, the J end by 0 bases, with 23 bases between. Sequencing was performed on PBMCs. The genes are TRBV4-2 and TRBJ1-1, with D possibly TRBD1 on 5 matching bases. The sequence derives from a girl aged 2 to 10 in good health and CMV-seronegative. The CDR3, as DNA: TGTGCCAGCAGCCAGTACTCACGTGGGGCGGCGTTATTGAACACTGAAGCTTTCTTT. Translated, it gives CASSQYSRGAALLNTEAFF.